These 25 T cell receptor beta chains were all obtained from the same sample, sequenced in a study of blood T cell repertoires in COVID-19. Assay: immunoSEQ multiplex PCR; the TCRdb copy retains only in-frame clones and omits some. Of around 100,000 clones in the sample, about 90% are singletons; the top ten hold around 10%. Input material: peripheral blood. The receptor set was obtained from a man older than 75 with acute or convalescent COVID-19.

The V and J genes are TRBV27 and TRBJ2-6, with a weak D call TRBD2 (5 bases). The germline V and J ends were trimmed by 10 bases and 0 bases, with 16 bases remaining between them. The germline V gene has CDR1 MNHEY and CDR2 SMNVEV (reference sequence). CDR3 length: 16 amino acids. This chain's CDR3 is CATSSGEFSGANVLTF. The DNA of the CDR3 is TGTGCCACCTCTTCCGGGGAGTTCTCTGGGGCCAACGTCCTGACTTTC.

This clone was picked up a small number of times. The chain employs TRBV27 and TRBJ2-7; TRBD2 matches at 9 bases. The ends lost 2 bases at V and 4 bases at J; junction bases unmatched: 3. Looked up from germline, CDR1 is MNHEY and CDR2 is SMNVEV (reference sequence). There are 14 residues in the CDR3. The CDR3 loop is CASSLIAGVYEQYF. The CDR3 nucleotides read TGTGCCAGCAGTTTAATAGCGGGAGTGTACGAGCAGTACTTC.

The CDR3 DNA reads as TGCGCCAGCAGCCAAGGGACAGGCCTTTTGCAGTACTTC. Translating it yields CASSQGTGLLQYF. The rearrangement joins TRBV4-1 to TRBJ2-7; 7 bases align to TRBD1. The junction had 6 bases not matched to a gene; V was cut back by 1 base and J by 9 bases. Germline V gene data show CDR1 as MGHRA and CDR2 as YSYEKL. This CDR3 is 13 amino acids long.

This chain joins TRBV2 and TRBJ1-5, with 8 bases that match TRBD1. CDR1 and CDR2 (germline): SNHLY, FYNNEI. J gave up 6 bases and V 6 bases, and 7 bases lay outside the gene matches. There are 14 residues in the CDR3. Here the CDR3 DNA reads TGTGCCAGCAGGTACACAGGGGGTAGTCAGCCCCAGCATTTT. As protein: CASRYTGGSQPQHF.

The chain recombines TRBV27 with TRBJ2-1; no definite D call. The CDR3 runs to 14 residues. Germline V gene sequence: CDR1 MNHEY, CDR2 SMNVEV (reference sequence). V dropped 6 bases and J dropped 5 bases, with 14 bases sitting between them. CDR3 nucleotide sequence: TGTGCCAGCAGCAGAGGTAGCCCGGACAATGAGCAGTTCTTC. This encodes CASSRGSPDNEQFF.

The V and J genes are TRBV4-3 and TRBJ2-3, with 8 nucleotides matching TRBD1. V was clipped by 4 bases and J by 4 bases; unmatched bases: 10. This CDR3 region has 16 residues. The germline gives CDR1 LGHNA, CDR2 YSLEER. This chain's CDR3 is CASSLTQYRGADTQYF. CDR3 DNA sequence: TGCGCCAGCAGCCTCACCCAGTACAGGGGGGCAGATACGCAGTATTTT.

The chain couples TRBV6-5 to TRBJ2-7, with a tentative D call TRBD2 (7 bases). Germline V gene data show CDR1 as MNHEY and CDR2 as SVGAGI. Trimming took off 8 bases at V and 2 bases at J, with 19 bases between the two ends. This CDR3 comprises 15 residues. This CDR3 reads CASGRREGGAYEQYF. CDR3 sequence (DNA): TGTGCCAGCGGACGCCGCGAAGGGGGGGCCTACGAGCAGTACTTC.

The chain combines TRBV7-2 with TRBJ2-7; TRBD2 agrees at 7 bases. Germline V gene sequence: CDR1 SGHTA, CDR2 FQGNSA. This CDR3 is 15 amino acids long. The trim removed 2 bases at V and 4 bases at J, leaving 8 bases unmatched. CDR3 sequence reads: CASSLRTSLGYEQYF. The CDR3 region has the DNA TGTGCCAGCAGCTTAAGGACTAGTTTGGGATACGAGCAGTACTTC.

The rearrangement joins TRBV27 to TRBJ1-2; 10 positions match TRBD1. The CDR3 is made up of 16 amino acids. Germline-derived CDR1 and CDR2 are MNHEY and SMNVEV (reference sequence). V lost 5 bases, J lost 5 bases, and 11 bases stayed unmatched. The CDR3 reads CASSDAGTGALYGYTF. CDR3 DNA: TGTGCCAGCAGTGACGCCGGGACAGGGGCACTATATGGCTACACCTTC.

This chain joins TRBV7-2 and TRBJ2-1; 9 bases line up with TRBD2. Trimming took 1 base from V and 1 from J; bases not matched to a gene: 2. Germline-derived CDR1 and CDR2 are SGHTA and FQGNSA. CDR3 length: 16 amino acids. CDR3 nucleotides: TGTGCCAGCAGCTTAGGCGGGAGGGGGTCCTACAATGAGCAGTTCTTC. It is translated as CASSLGGRGSYNEQFF.

The chain couples TRBV11-1 to TRBJ2-1, with unresolved D. The V end lost 2 bases, the J end lost 8 bases, and 10 bases lay between the germline ends. Germline V lookup: CDR1 SGHAT, CDR2 FQDESV (reference sequence). CDR3 length: 13 amino acids. CDR3 in amino acids: CASSLLRVDEQFF. The CDR3 DNA sequence: TGTGCCAGCAGCTTACTACGGGTTGATGAGCAGTTCTTC. The complete variable domain, with remaining parts taken from reference TRBV11-1 and TRBJ2-1, reads EAEVAQSPRYKITEKSQAVAFWCDPISGHATLYWYRQILGQGPELLVQFQDESVVDDSQLPKDRFSAERLKGVDSTLKIQPAELGDSAMYLCASSLLRVDEQFFGPGTRLTVL.

The chain couples TRBV5-5 to TRBJ1-5; D is ambiguous. This CDR3 contains 13 residues. Germline V CDR1 and CDR2: SGHKS, YYEKEE (reference sequence). The V end was cut by 1 base, the J end by 7 bases, with 9 bases between. The CDR3 sequence: CASSLSGLQPQHF. In DNA, the CDR3 is TGTGCCAGCAGCTTGAGCGGGTTACAGCCCCAGCATTTT.

The chain has TRBV11-1 and TRBJ2-1, with 7 bases lining up with TRBD2. CDR1 and CDR2 from the germline V gene are SGHAT and FQDESV (reference sequence). The CDR3 runs to 15 residues. After removal of 5 bases from V and 4 bases from J, the junction contained 8 bases not matched to a gene. CDR3 loop: CASSIQRDSYNEQFF. The CDR3 coding sequence is TGTGCCAGCAGCATCCAGCGGGATAGTTACAATGAGCAGTTCTTC. Variable domain in full (rest from reference TRBV11-1 and TRBJ2-1): EAEVAQSPRYKITEKSQAVAFWCDPISGHATLYWYRQILGQGPELLVQFQDESVVDDSQLPKDRFSAERLKGVDSTLKIQPAELGDSAMYLCASSIQRDSYNEQFFGPGTRLTVL.

This clone has a handful of counts. V gene TRBV10-3 combines with J gene TRBJ1-2, with D tentatively TRBD1 (6 bases). Germline V gene sequence: CDR1 ENHRY, CDR2 SYGVKD. V gave up 3 bases and J gave up 9 bases, with 11 bases separating them. This CDR3 region has 12 residues. The CDR3 spells CAISEPGESYTF. Written as DNA, the CDR3 is TGTGCCATCAGTGAACCAGGGGAGAGCTACACCTTC.

This chain uses TRBV19 with TRBJ1-2; D is ambiguous. This CDR3 is 13 amino acids long. Germline CDR1 is LNHDA and CDR2 is SQIVND (reference sequence). V was cut by 3 bases and J by 4 bases, with 9 bases left in between. The CDR3 here is CASSMGRFYGYTF. The CDR3, as DNA: TGTGCCAGTAGTATGGGGAGGTTCTATGGCTACACCTTC.

The chain joins TRBV20-1 to TRBJ1-6; maybe TRBD1 (5 bases). V was shortened by 3 bases and J by 0 bases, with 12 bases between the two germline ends. The CDR3 runs to 16 residues. Looked up from germline, CDR1 is DFQATT and CDR2 is SNEGSKA (reference sequence). CDR3 nucleotide sequence: TGCAGTGCTAGTTCCGGGGGAGACTCCTATAATTCACCCCTCCACTTT. It translates to CSASSGGDSYNSPLHF.

The chain uses TRBV6-6 and TRBJ2-1, with D hard to call. The CDR3 covers 11 residues. Trimming took 10 bases from V and 8 from J, leaving 12 bases between them. CDR1 MNHNY and CDR2 SVGAGI come from the germline V gene (reference sequence). The CDR3 is CATSRVDEQFF. CDR3 DNA sequence: TGTGCCACCTCCCGGGTGGATGAGCAGTTCTTC.

The gene calls are TRBV10-3 and TRBJ1-2; weak D call: TRBD1 (6 bases). The V gene lost 6 bases and the J gene lost 4 bases, with 9 bases spanning the gap. Germline lookup yields CDR1 ENHRY and CDR2 SYGVKD. This CDR3 contains 12 residues. CDR3 DNA: TGTGCCATCAGCTCACAGGGCTATGGCTACACCTTC. Residues: CAISSQGYGYTF.

The genes are TRBV27 and TRBJ1-1; 8 bases map to TRBD1. Germline-derived CDR1 and CDR2 are MNHEY and SMNVEV (reference sequence). The CDR3 spans 14 residues. V shed 5 bases and J 1 base; nucleotides not matched to a gene: 3. CDR3 sequence: CASSGTGGNTEAFF. The DNA of the CDR3 is TGTGCCAGCAGTGGGACAGGAGGGAACACTGAAGCTTTCTTT.

The chain combines TRBV7-2 with TRBJ1-2; 10 bases line up with TRBD1. CDR1 SGHTA and CDR2 FQGNSA come from the germline V gene. After removal of 3 bases from V and 4 bases from J, the junction contained 5 bases not matched to a gene. This CDR3 contains 15 residues. The CDR3 reads CASSFVGQGTYGYTF. For the CDR3, the DNA is TGTGCCAGCAGCTTTGTGGGACAGGGGACCTATGGCTACACCTTC.

This rearrangement joins TRBV28 to TRBJ2-7; D remains unclear. The CDR3 is 14 residues long. Germline assignment: CDR1 MDHEN and CDR2 SYDVKM. The V gene lost 2 bases and the J gene lost 2 bases, with 10 bases spanning the gap. The CDR3 region has the DNA TGTGCCAGCAGTTTAATACAGCCTCCCTACGAGCAGTACTTC. Encoded protein: CASSLIQPPYEQYF. Complete variable domain (other parts from reference TRBV28 and TRBJ2-7): DVKVTQSSRYLVKRTGEKVFLECVQDMDHENMFWYRQDPGLGLRLIYFSYDVKMKEKGDIPEGYSVSREKKERFSLILESASTNQTSMYLCASSLIQPPYEQYFGPGTRLTVT.

V usage is TRBV19 and J usage is TRBJ1-2; no clear D gene. The V end was cut by 5 bases, the J end by 7 bases, with 5 bases between. The CDR3 has 10 residues. Germline CDR1 LNHDA, CDR2 SQIVND (reference sequence). The CDR3 spells CASSEIGYTF. The DNA for the CDR3 is TGTGCCAGTAGTGAGATTGGCTACACCTTC.

The chain recombines TRBV6-5 with TRBJ1-1; D unresolved. Germline V CDR1 and CDR2: MNHEY, SVGAGI. V lost 0 bases and J lost 5, with 10 bases in between. The CDR3 has 14 amino acids. The CDR3 DNA sequence: TGTGCCAGCAGTTACTCGTGGGGAGGAACTGAAGCTTTCTTT. Its translation: CASSYSWGGTEAFF.

This chain uses TRBV29-1 with TRBJ2-3, with D possibly being TRBD2 (6 bases). CDR3 length equals 12 residues. Trimming cost V 1 base and J 7 bases, with 9 bases left between them. Germline CDR1 is SQVTM and CDR2 is ANQGSEA. The CDR3 DNA sequence: TGCAGCGTTGAAGGTGGAGGGAATACGCAGTATTTT. This sequence encodes CSVEGGGNTQYF.

The gene calls are TRBV7-6 and TRBJ1-4, with no clear D. V lost 8 bases, J lost 8 bases, and 9 bases lay in between. This CDR3 is built from 11 residues. Germline V gene sequence: CDR1 SGHVS, CDR2 FNYEAQ. This chain's CDR3 is CASLRGEKLFF. The CDR3 DNA reads TGTGCCAGCCTCCGAGGCGAAAAACTGTTTTTT.